This TCR beta chain was observed in a study of shared clonotypes between healthy human individuals. Study observations and caveats: For naive CD4 cells, around 5% of clonotypes were shared across a few donors.

Deletions cut 9 bases from V and 7 bases from J, with 16 bases between. The CDR3 runs to 13 residues. Germline CDR1 and CDR2: MNHNS and SASEGT. Concerning this clone: Its antigen remains unidentified.

Several immunoSEQ 96-well plates shared each subset's DNA, each plate a replicate. On sorted subsets, replicate PCRs used roughly 220 ng DNA, or approximately 33,000 T cell genomes. The protocol was immunoSEQ multiplex PCR, while the TCRdb copy is restricted to in-frame clones and leaves out a portion. The sample has approximately 740,000 clones, 74% seen once. The sequenced material came from memory CD4+ T cells sorted from blood. Indicated subset: CD45RA-negative fraction. The origin of this receptor is a woman aged 25 to 39 in good health. The chain has TRBV6-1 and TRBJ1-5; a weak D match, TRBD1 (5 bases). Here the CDR3 reads CASSDNRGQPQHF. The CDR3 DNA reads TGTGCCAGTAGCGACAACCGGGGGCAGCCCCAGCATTTT.